The 17 T cell receptor beta chains in this list originate from one sample, sequenced in a study of Graves' ophthalmopathy and Graves' hyperthyroidism. The sequenced template was RNA, covering the TCR beta CDR3 region. First-round RT-PCR relied on HTBI primers, and a second-round multiplex PCR came next. MiXCR, applied by TCRdb to the multiplex PCR reads, yields one record per CDR3 protein. Here the sample spans about half a million distinct CDR3 sequences, approximately 15% being singletons. The specimen was blood. These receptors originate from a woman between 25 and 40 years old with Graves' ophthalmopathy.

This clonotype was seen a few times. The gene calls are TRBV2 and TRBJ1-5; D may be TRBD1 (5 bases). With 9 bases removed from V and 6 bases from J, the gap between germline ends came to 18 bases. CDR3 size: 14 residues. Germline-derived CDR1 and CDR2 are SNHLY and FYNNEI. CDR3 region: CASTDSALFQPQHF. In nucleotides, the CDR3 is TGTGCCAGTACTGACAGTGCCCTGTTTCAGCCCCAGCATTTT.

This clonotype occurred a few times. The rearrangement links TRBV20-1 to TRBJ2-2, with D maybe TRBD1 (5 bases). The CDR3 runs to 13 residues. Germline values: CDR1 DFQATT, CDR2 SNEGSKA (reference sequence). The V end lost 3 bases, the J end lost 4 bases, and 9 bases lay between the germline ends. In DNA, the CDR3 is TGCAGTGCTAGTCGGACAAGCACCGGGGAGCTGTTTTTT. This codes for CSASRTSTGELFF.

At least ten counts were recorded for this clonotype. The gene calls are TRBV6-1 and TRBJ2-7; D perhaps matches TRBD1 (6 bases). The CDR3 spans 13 residues. Germline V CDR1 and CDR2: MNHNS, SASEGT. Trimming shortened V by 3 bases and J by 3 bases, and 9 bases separated the two germline ends. CDR3 loop: CASSDRGIYEQYF. The DNA for the CDR3 is TGTGCCAGCAGTGATAGGGGGATCTACGAGCAGTACTTC.

Many counts were recorded for this clonotype. The chain recombines TRBV12-3 or TRBV12-4 with TRBJ1-1; no definite D call. Trimming stripped 6 bases from V and 5 bases from J, with 7 bases between. The CDR3 consists of 11 residues. CDR3 DNA sequence: TGTGCCAGCAGCTTAAAAACTGAAGCTTTCTTT. It specifies CASSLKTEAFF.

At least ten counts were recorded for this clonotype. The chain employs TRBV6-5 and TRBJ1-6; D gene unclear. V lost 2 bases and J lost 0, with 14 bases in between. CDR3 length: 18 residues. Germline-derived CDR1 and CDR2 are MNHEY and SVGAGI. CDR3: CASSYKTAGSSYNSPLHF. In DNA form, the CDR3 reads TGTGCCAGCAGTTACAAAACTGCGGGTAGCTCCTATAATTCACCCCTCCACTTT.

This clonotype has at least ten counts. CDR3 nucleotides: TGTGCCAGCACCAGGACCGTGAACTATGGCTACACCTTC. Encoded protein: CASTRTVNYGYTF. The genes are TRBV12-3 or TRBV12-4 and TRBJ1-2; D is unclear. The CDR3 has 13 residues. The germline V and J ends were trimmed by 7 bases and 2 bases, with 11 bases remaining between them.

The table lists this clonotype with many counts. This chain joins TRBV20-1 and TRBJ2-7; 11 nucleotides match TRBD2. The CDR3 spans 13 residues. After removal of 7 bases from V and 3 bases from J, the junction contained 5 bases not matched to a gene. Germline CDR1 and CDR2: DFQATT and SNEGSKA (reference sequence). The CDR3: CSVGTSGYYEQYF. The CDR3 coding sequence is TGCAGTGTCGGGACTAGCGGATACTACGAGCAGTACTTC.

Concerning this clonotype itself: The junction shows a germline mismatch at one end, possibly a read error. Written as DNA, the CDR3 is TGTGCCAGCAGCTTAGATCTGGGAATGAACACTGAAGCTTGCTTT. Translating it yields CASSLDLGMNTEACF. The chain joins TRBV11-2 to TRBJ1-1; the D is unclear. CDR1 and CDR2 (germline): SGHAT, FQNNGV. This CDR3 spans 15 amino acids.

This clonotype has at least ten counts. The chain is built from TRBV27 and TRBJ2-5, with D possibly matching TRBD2 (6 bases). V lost 10 bases, J lost 0 bases, and 12 bases lay in between. The CDR3 is made up of 13 amino acids. Per the germline V gene, CDR1 is MNHEY and CDR2 is SMNVEV (reference sequence). CDR3 amino acids: CATMGEDQETQYF. The CDR3 nucleotides are TGTGCCACCATGGGGGAGGACCAAGAGACCCAGTACTTC.

This clonotype was counted ten times or more. The J gene is TRBJ1-2, the V gene TRBV30; D unclear. The CDR3 is made up of 11 amino acids. Trimming pared 7 bases from V and 2 bases from J, leaving 8 bases between. Germline CDR1 reads GTSNPN; CDR2 reads SVGIG (reference sequence). The DNA for the CDR3 is TGTGCCTTCGGCGGAAACTATGGCTACACCTTC. Translating it yields CAFGGNYGYTF. The variable domain in full, with the rest retrieved from reference TRBV30 and TRBJ1-2, is SQTIHQWPATLVQPVGSPLSLECTVEGTSNPNLYWYRQAAGRGLQLLFYSVGIGQISSEVPQNLSASRPQDRQFILSSKKLLLSDSGFYLCAFGGNYGYTFGSGTRLTVV.

Concerning this clonotype: This may come from a read error, since a much larger clone is one base off. The chain couples TRBV2 to TRBJ2-7; 12 nucleotides agree with TRBD2. Germline V gene lookup returns CDR1 SNHLY and CDR2 FYNNEI. CDR3 length: 17 residues. Here the CDR3 DNA reads TGTGCCAGCAGTGAAGCGATAGGACTAGCGGGAACCTACGAGCTGTACTTC. Translating it yields CASSEAIGLAGTYELYF.

This clonotype appeared many times. The chain combines TRBV3-1 with TRBJ2-5; 12 bases match TRBD2. The germline CDR1 and CDR2 sequences are LGHDT and YNNKEL (reference sequence). Germline trimming cut 1 base from V and 2 bases from J; bases unmatched to any gene: 11. This CDR3 contains 19 residues. The CDR3, as DNA: TGTGCCAGCAGCCAAGTGACTAGCGGGGGCCAACCACCTCAAGAGACCCAGTACTTC. Translation gives CASSQVTSGGQPPQETQYF.

There are many counts of this clonotype. The chain recombines TRBV14 with TRBJ2-6; tentatively, D is TRBD1 (6 bases). V lost 4 bases and J 4 bases, leaving 11 bases between the germline ends. Germline-derived CDR1 and CDR2 are SGHDN and FVKESK. The CDR3 runs to 15 residues. The CDR3 protein is CASSLHRDGANVLTF. CDR3 bases: TGTGCCAGCAGCCTCCACAGGGACGGGGCCAACGTCCTGACTTTC.

In its sample, this clonotype was seen many times. The chain joins TRBV12-3 or TRBV12-4 to TRBJ1-5; 11 positions agree with TRBD1. The CDR3 loop spans 14 amino acids. Trimming cost V 6 bases and J 8 bases; bases outside gene matches: 6. The CDR3 DNA follows: TGTGCCAGCAGCCGGGACAGGGGGGGAGAGCCCCAGCATTTT. Translation: CASSRDRGGEPQHF.

This clonotype was seen many times. The rearrangement uses TRBV12-3 or TRBV12-4 and TRBJ2-2; the D is unclear. Trimming removed 7 bases at V and 4 bases at J, with 10 bases between. This CDR3 is 13 amino acids long. The CDR3 bases are TGTGCCAGCACTCCGGTGGGCACCGGGGAGCTGTTTTTT. Protein: CASTPVGTGELFF.

This clonotype was picked up many times. The chain uses TRBV2 and TRBJ1-2; D is undetermined. The ends were cut back, 2 bases at V and 7 bases at J, with 17 bases in the middle. The CDR3 is 15 residues long. Germline values: CDR1 SNHLY, CDR2 FYNNEI. The CDR3 sequence: CASSELDPRTVGYTF. For the CDR3, the DNA is TGTGCCAGCAGTGAATTGGACCCACGGACGGTTGGCTACACCTTC.

The table lists this clonotype with many counts. The V gene is TRBV28, the J gene TRBJ2-7, with 7 bases identical to TRBD1. V lost 4 bases to trimming and J lost 1 base; unmatched junction nucleotides: 7. The CDR3 is made up of 15 amino acids. Germline V gene data show CDR1 as MDHEN and CDR2 as SYDVKM. The CDR3 nucleotides read TGTGCCAGCAGTTCTCCGGGACAGCGGTCCTACGAGCAGTACTTC. Its protein product is CASSSPGQRSYEQYF. The complete variable domain, with remaining parts taken from reference TRBV28 and TRBJ2-7, reads DVKVTQSSRYLVKRTGEKVFLECVQDMDHENMFWYRQDPGLGLRLIYFSYDVKMKEKGDIPEGYSVSREKKERFSLILESASTNQTSMYLCASSSPGQRSYEQYFGPGTRLTVT.